This T cell receptor beta chain emerged from a study of blood T cell repertoires in COVID-19. Overall study: From the United States, Italy and Spain came samples of acute and convalescent COVID-19. T cells, B-cell-depleted T cells, or PBMCs supplied cDNA or gDNA.

The V gene lost 3 bases and the J gene lost 1 base, with 9 bases spanning the gap. CDR3 size: 14 residues. The germline CDR1 and CDR2 sequences are MNHEY and SMNVEV (reference sequence). Methods used by the authors: Cell counts per sample came from amplifying reference gene primers. TCRdb's copy holds only in-frame clones and misses some; the assay was immunoSEQ multiplex PCR. V, J and clone size are those of that table, while D and trimming were read from the DNA. The sample yields 130,000 or so clones, around 89% seen once. What was sequenced was peripheral blood. The origin of this receptor is a man over 45 with acute or convalescent COVID-19. The chain is built from TRBV27 and TRBJ1-1, with a weak D call TRBD1 (6 bases). The CDR3 loop is CASSFRGKNTEAFF. The CDR3 coding sequence is TGTGCCAGCAGTTTTAGGGGGAAGAACACTGAAGCTTTCTTT.